These 10 T cell receptor beta chains were all obtained from the same sample, sequenced in a study of blood T cell repertoires in COVID-19 (dated by TCRdb to about 2020). Library method: the immunoSEQ multiplex PCR assay. The table comes from immuneACCESS by way of TCRdb, which keeps in-frame sequences with V and J called. Part of the clones is missing from these tables; in studies checked, under half for an unresolved V gene and the rest for unknown reasons. The sample contains 160,000 or so clones, 80% to 90% of them found a single time. The top ten clonotypes cover more than 14% of the sample. The sample consisted of peripheral blood. The receptors were sampled from a woman aged 40-49 years with acute or convalescent COVID-19.

The J gene is TRBJ2-1, the V gene TRBV11-3; possible D gene TRBD1, 6 bases. V was shortened by 5 bases and J by 5 bases, with 25 bases between the two germline ends. This CDR3 spans 18 amino acids. The germline V gene has CDR1 SGHNT and CDR2 YENEEA. CDR3 amino acids: CASSAQGVWGQKDNEQFF. CDR3 in DNA: TGTGCCAGCAGCGCCCAAGGGGTTTGGGGGCAAAAGGACAATGAGCAGTTCTTC.

A word on this clone: At one end the junction does not follow the germline gene, possibly because of a read error. The chain links TRBV7-7 to TRBJ2-5, with 11 bases identical to TRBD2. This CDR3 comprises 16 residues. Looked up from germline, CDR1 is SSHAT and CDR2 is FNYEAQ (reference sequence). The CDR3 DNA is TGTGCTAGCAGCTTAGCTAGCGGGAGGCGCTATGAGACCCAGTACTTC. Translated, it gives CASSLASGRRYETQYF.

The CDR3 region has the DNA TGTGCCATCAGTGGGGCTAGGGTGGACGGAGGTCGCGAGCAGTACTTC. Translated, it gives CAISGARVDGGREQYF. V is TRBV10-3 and J is TRBJ2-7; TRBD2 might be the D (5 bases). CDR1 is ENHRY and CDR2 is SYGVKD in the germline V gene. Trimming removed 4 bases from V and 6 bases from J, with 22 bases in between. This CDR3 has 16 residues.

The chain uses TRBV9 and TRBJ2-2; D is perhaps TRBD1 (5 bases). The CDR3 consists of 13 residues. Germline V gene data show CDR1 as SGDLS and CDR2 as YYNGEE. Trimming took off 3 bases at V and 6 bases at J, with 9 bases between the two ends. CDR3: CASSEQVPGELFF. The DNA for the CDR3 is TGTGCCAGCAGCGAACAGGTTCCCGGGGAGCTGTTTTTT. The variable domain in full, completed from reference TRBV9 and TRBJ2-2, reads DSGVTQTPKHLITATGQRVTLRCSPRSGDLSVYWYQQSLDQGLQFLIQYYNGEERAKGNILERFSAQQFPDLHSELNLSSLELGDSALYFCASSEQVPGELFFGEGSRLTVL.

The genes are TRBV7-9 and TRBJ2-1; perhaps TRBD1 as D (6 bases). The ends were cut back, 3 bases at V and 2 bases at J, with 8 bases in the middle. This CDR3 comprises 14 residues. Germline V CDR1 and CDR2: SEHNR, FQNEAQ (reference sequence). Written as DNA, the CDR3 is TGTGCCAGCAGCTTCCGACAGGCCTACAATGAGCAGTTCTTC. This sequence encodes CASSFRQAYNEQFF.

The rearrangement links TRBV11-3 to TRBJ2-7; 13 nucleotides match TRBD2. Trimming removed 7 bases from V and 1 base from J; junction bases left unmatched: 13. CDR3 length equals 18 residues. CDR1 is SGHNT and CDR2 is YENEEA in the germline V gene. In DNA, the CDR3 is TGTGCCAGCACCAATCGAGGACTAGCGGGAGACATTTCCTACGAGCAGTACTTC. Protein product: CASTNRGLAGDISYEQYF.

The chain has TRBV28 and TRBJ1-2, with D possibly TRBD1 on 6 matching bases. The germline V gene encodes CDR1 MDHEN and CDR2 SYDVKM. This CDR3 has 13 amino acids. V lost 4 bases to trimming and J lost 10 bases, with 16 bases between them. Here the CDR3 DNA reads TGTGCCAGCAGTTCACCACACACAGGGTACTACACCTTC. Translation: CASSSPHTGYYTF.

This clone was seen once. The chain combines TRBV7-2 with TRBJ1-4; 8 bases map to TRBD1. Germline V CDR1 and CDR2: SGHTA, FQGNSA. V dropped 2 bases and J dropped 4; count of bases not matched to a gene: 3. The CDR3 contains 15 residues. The DNA for the CDR3 is TGTGCCAGCAGCTTATGGACAGGGTATAATGAAAAACTGTTTTTT. Amino acids: CASSLWTGYNEKLFF.

The V gene is TRBV4-2, the J gene TRBJ2-3; 11 positions match TRBD2. CDR3 size: 15 residues. With V trimmed by 5 bases and J by 3 bases, 4 bases remained unmatched. Per the germline V gene, CDR1 is LGHNA and CDR2 is YNFKEQ. This CDR3 reads CASSSLAGGTDTQYF. The CDR3 DNA reads as TGTGCCAGCAGCTCCTTAGCGGGAGGGACAGATACGCAGTATTTT.

The chain uses TRBV11-2 and TRBJ2-1; D might be TRBD2 (5 bases). This CDR3 comprises 14 residues. V shed 6 bases and J shed 4 bases, with 13 bases lying between them. From germline, CDR1 is SGHAT and CDR2 FQNNGV. DNA of the CDR3: TGTGCCAGCAGACACCGACTACCATACAATGAGCAGTTCTTC. It encodes CASRHRLPYNEQFF.